This is a list of T cell receptor beta chains from one sample in a study of CD8 T cells in Susac syndrome. Using its own MiXCR run on the immunoSEQ multiplex PCR reads, TCRdb lists one record per CDR3 protein. The sample includes about 19,000 distinct CDR3 sequences, approximately 96% of them seen just once. The sample consisted of CD8+ T cells from PBMCs. These receptors all stem from a human donor in good health. Both conserved end residues are part of each CDR3. Fields, in order: V gene, clone size, D gene, J gene, CDR3 protein, CDR3 DNA. A D gene is named only where the DNA matches it firmly. Clone size, where shown, is once, few, many, or a class for clones that have expanded.

>TRBV5-1|.|.|TRBJ2-3
CATQPGGGWTDTQYF
TGCGCCACCCAGCCAGGGGGAGGTTGGACAGATACGCAGTATTTT
>TRBV7-3|.|TRBD2|TRBJ2-1
CASSLTAGGPGEQFF
TGTGCCAGCAGCTTAACGGCGGGAGGGCCGGGGGAGCAGTTCTTC
>TRBV6-7|.|.|TRBJ2-4
CASAPGLALHPAKNIQYF
TGTGCCAGCGCCCCGGGGCTAGCCTTACACCCAGCCAAAAACATTCAGTACTTC
>TRBV5-4|.|.|TRBJ1-1
CASSLDEENTEAFF
TGTGCCAGCAGCTTGGACGAGGAAAACACTGAAGCTTTCTTT
>TRBV27|once|TRBD2|TRBJ2-1
CATSRASGWDEQFF
TGTGCCACTTCCAGGGCTAGCGGGTGGGATGAGCAGTTCTTC
>TRBV6-5|few|.|TRBJ2-1
CASSLGVSSYNEQFF
TGTGCCAGCAGTTTAGGTGTAAGCTCCTACAATGAGCAGTTCTTC
>TRBV7-9|.|.|TRBJ2-5
CASSLAPGQQETQYF
TGTGCCAGCAGCTTAGCCCCCGGACAGCAAGAGACCCAGTACTTC
>TRBV6-5|.|.|TRBJ1-2
CASSPRDRVYYGYTF
TGTGCCAGCAGTCCCCGGGACCGAGTTTACTATGGCTACACCTTC
>TRBV5-8|.|TRBD2|TRBJ2-1
CASSLGGGLAASYNEQFF
TGTGCCAGCAGCTTGGGGGGGGGACTAGCGGCCTCCTACAATGAGCAGTTCTTC
>TRBV28|few|TRBD1|TRBJ2-2
CASSHAPGQGPANTGELFF
TGTGCCAGCAGCCATGCTCCGGGACAGGGACCCGCGAACACCGGGGAGCTGTTTTTT
>TRBV7-8|.|.|TRBJ2-1
CASSLETGHNEQFF
TGTGCCAGCAGCTTAGAGACGGGGCACAATGAGCAGTTCTTC
>TRBV28|.|TRBD1|TRBJ1-3
CASSLTGGPGNTIYF
TGTGCCAGCAGTCTCACAGGGGGCCCTGGAAACACCATATATTTT
>TRBV27|.|.|TRBJ1-5
CASSPGHNNQPQHF
TGTGCCAGCAGCCCAGGGCACAACAATCAGCCCCAGCATTTT
>TRBV29-1|.|.|TRBJ2-1
CSVPEGVANEQFF
TGCAGCGTTCCCGAGGGAGTCGCCAATGAGCAGTTCTTC
>TRBV30|.|TRBD2|TRBJ2-3
CAWSVGTSGPLDTQYF
TGTGCCTGGAGTGTAGGGACTAGCGGGCCCTTAGATACGCAGTATTTT
>TRBV27|.|.|TRBJ2-7
CASSFGIPYEQYF
TGTGCCAGCAGTTTTGGCATCCCCTACGAGCAGTACTTC
>TRBV11-3|.|TRBD2|TRBJ2-1
CASSWVREGNEQFF
TGTGCCAGCAGCTGGGTCAGGGAGGGCAATGAGCAGTTCTTC